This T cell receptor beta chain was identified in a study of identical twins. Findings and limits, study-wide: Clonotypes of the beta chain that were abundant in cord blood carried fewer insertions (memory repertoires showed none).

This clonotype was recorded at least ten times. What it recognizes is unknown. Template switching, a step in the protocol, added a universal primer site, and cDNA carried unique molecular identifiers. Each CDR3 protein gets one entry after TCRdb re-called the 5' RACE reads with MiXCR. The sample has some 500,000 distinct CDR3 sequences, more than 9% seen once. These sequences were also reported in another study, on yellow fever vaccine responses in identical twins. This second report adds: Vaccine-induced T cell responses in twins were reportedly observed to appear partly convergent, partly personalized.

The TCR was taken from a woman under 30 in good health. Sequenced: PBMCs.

CDR3 amino acids: CASSQIGGQGSLFF. The DNA for the CDR3 is TGCGCCAGCAGCCAGATTGGTGGACAGGGGTCACTGTTTTTT. V usage is TRBV4-3 and J usage is TRBJ1-4, with 9 bases identical to TRBD1. Trimming cost V 3 bases and J 13 bases; bases outside gene matches: 9. Germline CDR1 reads LGHNA; CDR2 reads YSLEER. The CDR3 totals 14 residues.